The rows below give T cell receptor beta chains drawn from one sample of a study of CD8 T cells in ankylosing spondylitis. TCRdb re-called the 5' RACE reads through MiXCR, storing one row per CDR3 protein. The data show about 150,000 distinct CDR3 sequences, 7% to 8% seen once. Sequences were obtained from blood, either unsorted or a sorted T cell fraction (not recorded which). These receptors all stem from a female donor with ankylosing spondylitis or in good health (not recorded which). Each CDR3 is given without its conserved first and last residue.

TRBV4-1 ASSPAGKTNEKLF
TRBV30 AWRGWNTEAF
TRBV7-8 ASYRTLTNTVNTEAF
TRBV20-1 SARDRFEKLF
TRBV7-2 ASSSVYRTEAF
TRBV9 ASSVELGQGQLNTEAF
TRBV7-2 ASSSSGETQY
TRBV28 ALLGQGRTGELF
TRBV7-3 ASSLVGRLAGSTDTQY
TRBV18 ASSRDGENGYT
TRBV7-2 ASSPPWGDTQY
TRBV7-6 ASTLAGATYNEQF
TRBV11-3 ASSSTSGDNEQF
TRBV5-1 ASSFTGARGEQF
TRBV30 AWRPATGPQNSPLH
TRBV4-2 ASSQELGQRDTQY
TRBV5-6 ASSLMGLAESEQF
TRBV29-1 SVSTSRDLTDTQY
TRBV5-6 ASSLPGANTIY
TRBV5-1 ASSPLTTPNTEAF
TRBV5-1 ASSPRVAGGQETQY
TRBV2 ASSLTGDTEAF
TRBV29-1 SVKKTQETQY